This TCR beta chain was obtained from a study of breast tumors, draining lymph nodes, adjacent tissues. In this sample, this clonotype turned up a few times. Its antigen is currently unknown. The lymph nodes were axillary draining lymph nodes from breast cancer patients. Study-level points and caveats: Tumor TCR diversity was below lymph nodes but above nontumor tissue.

TCRdb re-derived calls from the multiplex PCR reads in MiXCR, one entry per CDR3 protein. The data hold some 110,000 distinct CDR3 sequences, with under 40% observed a single time. V dropped 4 bases and J dropped 5; count of bases not matched to a gene: 7. The CDR3 totals 14 residues. Germline V CDR1 and CDR2: MNHNS, SASEGT. V is TRBV6-1 and J is TRBJ1-1, with 7 nucleotides matching TRBD1. This clonotype was obtained from a female donor with breast cancer. Some clones in this sample may be carry-over from other donors' samples. Material: axillary lymph node tissue. The CDR3 region is CASSGQTGRTEAFF. For the CDR3, the DNA is TGTGCCAGCAGTGGCCAGACAGGGAGAACTGAAGCTTTCTTT.